This entry describes one TCR beta chain. Trimming took 1 base from V and 4 from J, leaving 6 bases between them. CDR1 is SGHAT and CDR2 is FQNNGV in the germline V gene. The CDR3 runs to 13 residues. The authors' processing: How many nucleated cells were present was estimated from reference gene primer amplification. This table comes from immunoSEQ multiplex PCR, and its TCRdb copy is limited to in-frame clones, with some not included. That table gives V, J and clone size, and the DNA gave D and trimming. The sample has 140,000 or so clones, roughly 82% seen once; the top ten hold about 10%. This entry is derived from a study of blood T cell repertoires in COVID-19. The wider study: Donors in the United States, Italy and Spain gave samples during acute or convalescent COVID-19.

Material: peripheral blood. The sequence derives from a man in his 60s with active or convalescent COVID-19. This chain uses TRBV11-2 with TRBJ2-3; no firm D call. The DNA of the CDR3 is TGTGCCAGCAGCTTAGGCCTATCAGATACGCAGTATTTT. Protein product: CASSLGLSDTQYF.